The 3 T cell receptor beta chains below all came from one sample that was sequenced in a study of T cells in Graves' hyperthyroidism and ophthalmopathy. Amplification yielded TCR beta CDR3 regions, with RNA transcripts as the source. HTBI primers drove first-round RT-PCR of the TCR CDR3. TCRdb itself ran the multiplex PCR reads through MiXCR, one entry per CDR3 protein. Here the sample spans 690,000 or so distinct CDR3 sequences, around a sixth being singletons. Sequencing input: blood. These receptors all stem from a woman in her fifties or sixties with Graves' hyperthyroidism that later progressed to Graves' ophthalmopathy.

This clonotype was seen more than once but under ten times. The chain couples TRBV7-9 to TRBJ1-1; 9 bases are shared with TRBD1. Germline V lookup: CDR1 SEHNR, CDR2 FQNEAQ (reference sequence). V dropped 4 bases and J dropped 1; count of bases not matched to a gene: 13. The CDR3 loop spans 18 amino acids. CDR3 sequence reads: CASSSLDRGTLSNTEAFF. For the CDR3, the DNA is TGTGCCAGCAGCTCCTTAGACAGGGGGACACTTTCGAACACTGAAGCTTTCTTT.

The chain recombines TRBV14 with TRBJ2-1; the D is unclear. Germline V gives CDR1 SGHDN, CDR2 FVKESK. Trimming took off 3 bases at V and 5 bases at J, with 8 bases between the two ends. CDR3 size: 13 residues. CDR3 sequence: CASSQLRDNEQFF. CDR3 coding DNA: TGTGCCAGCAGCCAGCTACGGGACAATGAGCAGTTCTTC. Supplemented by reference TRBV14 and TRBJ2-1, the full variable domain reads EAGVTQFPSHSVIEKGQTVTLRCDPISGHDNLYWYRRVMGKEIKFLLHFVKESKQDESGMPNNRFLAERTGGTYSTLKVQPAELEDSGVYFCASSQLRDNEQFFGPGTRLTVL.

J is TRBJ1-5 and V is TRBV2, with 7 bases fitting TRBD1. Germline V gene sequence: CDR1 SNHLY, CDR2 FYNNEI. J was trimmed by 5 bases and V by 6 bases; bases with no gene match: 4. This CDR3 is built from 13 residues. CDR3 in amino acids: CASRDRSYQPQHF. CDR3 nucleotides: TGTGCCAGCAGGGACAGGAGCTATCAGCCCCAGCATTTT.